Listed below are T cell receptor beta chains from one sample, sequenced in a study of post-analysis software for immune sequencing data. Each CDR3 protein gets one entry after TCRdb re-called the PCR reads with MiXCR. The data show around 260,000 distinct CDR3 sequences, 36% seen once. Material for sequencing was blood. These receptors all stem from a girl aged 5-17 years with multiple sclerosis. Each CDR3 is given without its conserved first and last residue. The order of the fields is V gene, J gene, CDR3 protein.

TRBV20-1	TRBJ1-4	SAPDRGNEKLF
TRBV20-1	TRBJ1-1	SASEGPTEAF
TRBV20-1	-	SAREPGADEQY
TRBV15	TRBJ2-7	ATSIGTASSYEQY
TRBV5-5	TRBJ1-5	ASSYRGGQPQH
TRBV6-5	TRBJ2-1	ASSNYNEQF
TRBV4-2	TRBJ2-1	ASSQEAQFLGYNEQF
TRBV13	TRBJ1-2	ASSVRFGT
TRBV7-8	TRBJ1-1	ASSLVGTTEAF
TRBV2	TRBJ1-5	ASRKDRPNQPQH
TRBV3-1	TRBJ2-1	ASSPRTSGSPERYNEQF
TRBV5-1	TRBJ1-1	ASSLAVLGQGNTEAF
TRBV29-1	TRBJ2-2	SVDVRDETGELF